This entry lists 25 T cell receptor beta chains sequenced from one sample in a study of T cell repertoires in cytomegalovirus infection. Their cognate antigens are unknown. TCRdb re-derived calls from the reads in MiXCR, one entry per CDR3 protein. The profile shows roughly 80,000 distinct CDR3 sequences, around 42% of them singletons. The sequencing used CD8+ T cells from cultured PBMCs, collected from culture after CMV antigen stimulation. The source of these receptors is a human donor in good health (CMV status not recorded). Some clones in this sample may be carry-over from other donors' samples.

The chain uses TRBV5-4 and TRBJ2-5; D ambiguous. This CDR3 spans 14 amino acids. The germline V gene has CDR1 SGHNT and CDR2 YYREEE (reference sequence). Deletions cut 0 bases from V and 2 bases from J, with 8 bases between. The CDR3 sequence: CASSLEITQETQYF. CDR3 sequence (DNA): TGTGCCAGCAGCTTGGAGATAACTCAAGAGACCCAGTACTTC.

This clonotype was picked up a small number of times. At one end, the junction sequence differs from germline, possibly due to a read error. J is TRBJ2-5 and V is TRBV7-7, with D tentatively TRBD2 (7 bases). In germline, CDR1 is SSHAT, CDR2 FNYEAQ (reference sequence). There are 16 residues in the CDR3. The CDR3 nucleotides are TGTGCTAGCAGCTTAGGGGGGGGTGGGGTTCGAGAGACCCAGTACTTC. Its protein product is CASSLGGGGVRETQYF.

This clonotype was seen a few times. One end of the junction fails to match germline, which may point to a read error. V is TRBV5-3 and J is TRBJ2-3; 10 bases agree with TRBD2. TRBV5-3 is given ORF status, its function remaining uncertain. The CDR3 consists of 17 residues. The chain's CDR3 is CASSLARLAGVADTQYF. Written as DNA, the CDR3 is TGTGCCAGCAGCTTGGCCAGGCTAGCGGGGGTGGCAGATACGCAGTATTTT.

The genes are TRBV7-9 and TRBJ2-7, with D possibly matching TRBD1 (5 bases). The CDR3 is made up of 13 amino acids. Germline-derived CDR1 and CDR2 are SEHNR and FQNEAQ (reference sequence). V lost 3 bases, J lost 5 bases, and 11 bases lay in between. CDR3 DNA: TGTGCCAGCAGCTTCGCAGGGTCCGACGAGCAGTACTTC. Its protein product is CASSFAGSDEQYF.

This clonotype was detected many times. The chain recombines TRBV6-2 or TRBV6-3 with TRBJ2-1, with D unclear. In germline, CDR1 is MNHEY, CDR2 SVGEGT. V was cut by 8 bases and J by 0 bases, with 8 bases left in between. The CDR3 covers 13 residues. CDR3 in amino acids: CASGVSSYNEQFF. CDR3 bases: TGTGCCAGCGGGGTTAGCTCCTACAATGAGCAGTTCTTC.

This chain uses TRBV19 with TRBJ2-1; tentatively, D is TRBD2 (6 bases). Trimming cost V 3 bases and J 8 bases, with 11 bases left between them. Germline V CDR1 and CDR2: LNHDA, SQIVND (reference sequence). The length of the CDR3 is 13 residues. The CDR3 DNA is TGTGCCAGTAGTATCATGGAGGGCGATGAGCAGTTCTTC. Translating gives CASSIMEGDEQFF.

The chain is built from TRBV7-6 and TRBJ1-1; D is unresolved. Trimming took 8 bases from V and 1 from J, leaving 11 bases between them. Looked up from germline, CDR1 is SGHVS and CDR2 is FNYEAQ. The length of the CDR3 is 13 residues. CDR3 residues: CASLRNQNTEAFF. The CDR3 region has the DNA TGTGCCAGCTTGAGGAATCAGAACACTGAAGCTTTCTTT.

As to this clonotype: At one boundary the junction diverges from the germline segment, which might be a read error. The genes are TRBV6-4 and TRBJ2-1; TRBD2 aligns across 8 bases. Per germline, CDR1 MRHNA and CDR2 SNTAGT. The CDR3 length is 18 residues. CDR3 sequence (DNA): TGTGCCAGCAGTTACTCGAGTCCCACCGGGAGGGCGCTCAATGAGCAGTTCTTC. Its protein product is CASSYSSPTGRALNEQFF.

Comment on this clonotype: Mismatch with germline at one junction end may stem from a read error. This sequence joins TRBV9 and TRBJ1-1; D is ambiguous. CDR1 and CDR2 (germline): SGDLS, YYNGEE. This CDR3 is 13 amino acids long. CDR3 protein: CASSVVDNTEAFF. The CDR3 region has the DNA TGTGCTAGCAGCGTAGTGGATAACACTGAAGCTTTCTTT.

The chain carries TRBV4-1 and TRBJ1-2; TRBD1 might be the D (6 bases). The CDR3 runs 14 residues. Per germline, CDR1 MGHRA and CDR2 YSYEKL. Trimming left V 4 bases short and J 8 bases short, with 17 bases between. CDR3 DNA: TGCGCCAGCAGCCGAGAGAACAGGGCAGGCGGCTACACCTTC. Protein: CASSRENRAGGYTF.

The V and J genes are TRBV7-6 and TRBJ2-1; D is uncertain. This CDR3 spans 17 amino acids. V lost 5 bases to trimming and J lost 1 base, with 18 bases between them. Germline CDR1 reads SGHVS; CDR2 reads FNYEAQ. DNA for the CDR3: TGTGCCAGCAGCCCATGGACGTTGCCCGGGTCCTACAATGAGCAGTTCTTC. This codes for CASSPWTLPGSYNEQFF.

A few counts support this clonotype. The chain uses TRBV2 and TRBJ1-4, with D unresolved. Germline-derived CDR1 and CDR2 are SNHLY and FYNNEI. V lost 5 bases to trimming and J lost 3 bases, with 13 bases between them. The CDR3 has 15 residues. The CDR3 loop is CASSSQRASNEKLFF. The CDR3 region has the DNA TGTGCCAGCAGTTCACAAAGGGCCTCTAATGAAAAACTGTTTTTT.

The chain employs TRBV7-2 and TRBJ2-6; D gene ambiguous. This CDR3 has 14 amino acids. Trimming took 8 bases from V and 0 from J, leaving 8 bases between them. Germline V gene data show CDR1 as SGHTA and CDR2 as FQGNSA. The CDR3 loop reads CASSVTSGANVLTF. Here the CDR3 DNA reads TGTGCCAGCTCTGTAACCTCTGGGGCCAACGTCCTGACTTTC.

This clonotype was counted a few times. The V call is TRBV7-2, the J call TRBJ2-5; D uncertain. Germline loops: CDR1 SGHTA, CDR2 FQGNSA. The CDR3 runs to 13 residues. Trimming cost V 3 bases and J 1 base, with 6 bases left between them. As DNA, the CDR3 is TGTGCCAGCAGCTTCGACTCCCAAGAGACCCAGTACTTC. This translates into CASSFDSQETQYF. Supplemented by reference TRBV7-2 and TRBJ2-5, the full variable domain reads GAGVSQSPSNKVTEKGKDVELRCDPISGHTALYWYRQSLGQGLEFLIYFQGNSAPDKSGLPSDRFSAERTGGSVSTLTIQRTQQEDSAVYLCASSFDSQETQYFGPGTRLLVL.

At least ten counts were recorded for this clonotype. In nucleotides, the CDR3 is TGTGCCAGCAGCTCATCCCCAAGCGGGGGGGAGAATGAGCAGTTCTTC. Its protein product is CASSSSPSGGENEQFF. This chain links TRBV7-9 with TRBJ2-1, with TRBD2 matching 10 bases. With 4 bases clipped from V and 7 bases from J, the junction kept 10 bases outside the gene matches. The CDR3 has 16 residues. Germline V gene data show CDR1 as SEHNR and CDR2 as FQNEAQ (reference sequence).

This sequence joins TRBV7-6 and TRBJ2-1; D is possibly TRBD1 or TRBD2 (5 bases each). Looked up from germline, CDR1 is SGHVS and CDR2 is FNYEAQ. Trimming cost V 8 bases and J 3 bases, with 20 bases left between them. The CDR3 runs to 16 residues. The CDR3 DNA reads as TGTGCCAGCGGGCGCCCCGCAGGGACCGTCTACAATGAGCAGTTCTTC. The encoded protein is CASGRPAGTVYNEQFF.

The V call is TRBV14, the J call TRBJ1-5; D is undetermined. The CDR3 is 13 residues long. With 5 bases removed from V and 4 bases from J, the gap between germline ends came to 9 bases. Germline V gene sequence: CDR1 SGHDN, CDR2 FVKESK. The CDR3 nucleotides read TGTGCCAGCAGCTTAGGCCGGAATCAGCCCCAGCATTTT. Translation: CASSLGRNQPQHF.

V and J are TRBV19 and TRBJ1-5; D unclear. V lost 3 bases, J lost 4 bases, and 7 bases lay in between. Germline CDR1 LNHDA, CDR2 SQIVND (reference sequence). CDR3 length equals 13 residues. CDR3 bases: TGTGCCAGTAGTATGTCGGAAAATCAGCCCCAGCATTTT. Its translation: CASSMSENQPQHF.

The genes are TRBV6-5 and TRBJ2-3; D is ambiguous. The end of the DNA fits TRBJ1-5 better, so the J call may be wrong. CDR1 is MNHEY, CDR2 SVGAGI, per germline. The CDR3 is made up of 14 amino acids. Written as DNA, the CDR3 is TGTGCCAGCAGTTACTCGAACCCCCCAGATACGCAGCATTTT. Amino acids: CASSYSNPPDTQHF.

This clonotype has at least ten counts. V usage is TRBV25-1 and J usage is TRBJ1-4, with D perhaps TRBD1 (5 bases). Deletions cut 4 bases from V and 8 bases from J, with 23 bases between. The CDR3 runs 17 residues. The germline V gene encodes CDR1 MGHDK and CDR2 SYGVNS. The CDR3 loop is CASSGGGATPQGEKLFF. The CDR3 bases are TGTGCCAGCAGTGGGGGAGGGGCTACGCCCCAAGGAGAAAAACTGTTTTTT.

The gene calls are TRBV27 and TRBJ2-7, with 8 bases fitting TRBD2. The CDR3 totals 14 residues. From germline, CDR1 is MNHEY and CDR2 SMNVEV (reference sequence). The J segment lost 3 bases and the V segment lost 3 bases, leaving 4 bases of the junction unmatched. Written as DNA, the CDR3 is TGTGCCAGCAGTTTTCGGGGGGGCATCTACGAGCAGTACTTC. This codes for CASSFRGGIYEQYF.

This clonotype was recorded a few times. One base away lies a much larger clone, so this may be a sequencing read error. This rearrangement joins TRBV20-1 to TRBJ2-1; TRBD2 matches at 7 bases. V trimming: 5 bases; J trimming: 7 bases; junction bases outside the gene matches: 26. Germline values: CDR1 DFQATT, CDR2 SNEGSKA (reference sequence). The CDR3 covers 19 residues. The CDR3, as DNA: TGCAGTGCTGGCCGTTTTGGGGCGGGGGAGGCCCCTGCTACTAATGAGCAGTTCTTC. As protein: CSAGRFGAGEAPATNEQFF.

CDR3: CSARDPGQGLYGYTF. The CDR3 region has the DNA TGCAGTGCTAGAGACCCGGGACAGGGTCTCTATGGCTACACCTTC. The chain is built from TRBV20-1 and TRBJ1-2, with 9 bases identical to TRBD1. V trimming: 0 bases; J trimming: 4 bases; junction bases outside the gene matches: 6. Germline V gene lookup returns CDR1 DFQATT and CDR2 SNEGSKA (reference sequence). The CDR3 totals 15 residues.

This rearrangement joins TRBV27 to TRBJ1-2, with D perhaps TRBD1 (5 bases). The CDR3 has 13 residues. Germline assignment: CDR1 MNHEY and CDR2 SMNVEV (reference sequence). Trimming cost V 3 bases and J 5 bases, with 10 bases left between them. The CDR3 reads CASSFFGGYGYTF. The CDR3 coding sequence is TGTGCCAGCAGTTTCTTCGGGGGGTATGGCTACACCTTC.

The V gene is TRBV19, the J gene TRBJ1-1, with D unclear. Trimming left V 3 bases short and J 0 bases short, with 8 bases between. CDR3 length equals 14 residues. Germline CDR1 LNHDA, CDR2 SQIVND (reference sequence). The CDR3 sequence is CASSIDMMNTEAFF. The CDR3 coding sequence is TGTGCCAGTAGTATCGACATGATGAACACTGAAGCTTTCTTT. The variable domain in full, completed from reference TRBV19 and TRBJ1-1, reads DGGITQSPKYLFRKEGQNVTLSCEQNLNHDAMYWYRQDPGQGLRLIYYSQIVNDFQKGDIAEGYSVSREKKESFPLTVTSAQKNPTAFYLCASSIDMMNTEAFFGQGTRLTVV.